The clone carrying this T cell receptor beta chain has a count of ten or more. CDR1 and CDR2 (germline): MNHEY, SMNVEV (reference sequence). This CDR3 contains 13 residues. V lost 4 bases and J lost 11, with 17 bases in between. This entry is derived from a study of tumor-infiltrating lymphocytes in oesophageal squamous cell carcinoma. TCRdb ran MiXCR on the PCR reads and lists one entry per CDR3 protein. Seen here are fewer than 25,000 distinct CDR3 sequences, approximately 34% observed once, and the top ten hold about a fifth. The TCR comes from a female donor with esophageal squamous cell carcinoma. Sequenced: esophageal tumor tissue. The chain uses TRBV27 and TRBJ2-5; perhaps TRBD2 as D (5 bases). For the CDR3, the DNA is TGTGCCAGCAGTTCCGGACTTGTAAAAGAGCAGTACTTC. Translated: CASSSGLVKEQYF.